This T cell receptor beta chain was retrieved from a study of cytomegalovirus exposure and HLA in healthy donors. This CDR3 has 15 amino acids. The ends lost 5 bases at V and 0 bases at J; junction bases unmatched: 7. The V gene's germline CDR1 is ENHRY and CDR2 SYGVKD. The table came from immunoSEQ multiplex PCR; TCRdb's copy has only in-frame clones and leaves some out. Of approximately 150,000 clones listed, about 82% were seen once; the top ten hold 2% to 2.5%. V and J are TRBV10-3 and TRBJ2-7; 7 bases fit TRBD1. The sample taken for sequencing was PBMCs. The receptor comes from a man in his thirties or forties in good health and CMV-seropositive. The CDR3 DNA reads TGTGCCATCAGTCCACTCCGGGACAGCTCCTACGAGCAGTACTTC. This gives the protein CAISPLRDSSYEQYF.